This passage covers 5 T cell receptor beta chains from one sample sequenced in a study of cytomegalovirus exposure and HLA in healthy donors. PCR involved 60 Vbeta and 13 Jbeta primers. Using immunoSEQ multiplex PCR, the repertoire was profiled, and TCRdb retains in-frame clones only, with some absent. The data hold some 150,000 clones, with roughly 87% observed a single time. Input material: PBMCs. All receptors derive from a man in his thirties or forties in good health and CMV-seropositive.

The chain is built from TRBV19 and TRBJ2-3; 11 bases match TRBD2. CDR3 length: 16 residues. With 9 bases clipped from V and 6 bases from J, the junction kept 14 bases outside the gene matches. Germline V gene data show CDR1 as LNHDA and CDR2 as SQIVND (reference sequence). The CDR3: CASNPILAGGRDTQYF. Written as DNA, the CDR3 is TGTGCCAGCAATCCAATCCTAGCGGGAGGAAGGGATACGCAGTATTTT.

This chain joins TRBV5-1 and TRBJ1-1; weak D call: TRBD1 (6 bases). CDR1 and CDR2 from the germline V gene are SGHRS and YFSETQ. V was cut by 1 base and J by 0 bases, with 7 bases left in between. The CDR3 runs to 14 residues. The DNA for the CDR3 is TGCGCCAGCAGCTTGACAGGGATGAACACTGAAGCTTTCTTT. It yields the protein CASSLTGMNTEAFF.

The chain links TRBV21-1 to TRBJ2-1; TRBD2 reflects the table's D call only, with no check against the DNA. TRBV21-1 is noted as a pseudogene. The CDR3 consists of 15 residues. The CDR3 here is CASSKGGSGGVEQFF. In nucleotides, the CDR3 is TGTGCCAGCAGCAAAGGGGGTAGCGGGGGCGTTGAGCAGTTCTTC.

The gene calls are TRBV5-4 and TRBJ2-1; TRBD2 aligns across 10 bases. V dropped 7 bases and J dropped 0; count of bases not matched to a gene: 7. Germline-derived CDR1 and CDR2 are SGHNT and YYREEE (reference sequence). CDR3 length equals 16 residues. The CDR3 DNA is TGTGCCAGCGCTCGGACTAGCGGACGCTCCTACAATGAGCAGTTCTTC. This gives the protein CASARTSGRSYNEQFF.

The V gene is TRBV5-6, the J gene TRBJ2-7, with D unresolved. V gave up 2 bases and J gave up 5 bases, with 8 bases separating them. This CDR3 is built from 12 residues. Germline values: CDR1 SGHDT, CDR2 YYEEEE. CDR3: CASSFSRDEQYF. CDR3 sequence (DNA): TGTGCCAGCAGCTTCTCTCGGGACGAGCAGTACTTC.